Shown below are 27 T cell receptor beta chains from a single sample sequenced in a study of T-cell reconstitution after alpha-beta-depleted transplantation in children. Preparation of the TCRbeta library was carried out with unique molecular identifiers. TCRdb re-analysed the PCR reads in MiXCR, keeping a single row per CDR3 protein. The data show about 460,000 distinct CDR3 sequences, about an eighth seen once. The source material was PBMCs, mostly from graft donor cells, sampled 180 days after TCRalphabeta/CD19-depleted stem cell transplant. Source of these receptors: a female patient aged 2 to 10 who had a stem cell transplant for aplastic anemia, so the T cells may come from the graft donor.

This clonotype was detected only a few times. This chain connects TRBV5-1 to TRBJ2-5; the D gene is possibly TRBD1 (6 bases). Germline-derived CDR1 and CDR2 are SGHRS and YFSETQ. This CDR3 contains 14 residues. V lost 3 bases, J lost 5 bases, and 14 bases lay in between. Here the CDR3 reads CASSWGDRFETQYF. The DNA for the CDR3 is TGCGCCAGCAGCTGGGGAGACAGGTTCGAGACCCAGTACTTC. Full variable domain (missing parts from reference TRBV5-1 and TRBJ2-5): KAGVTQTPRYLIKTRGQQVTLSCSPISGHRSVSWYQQTPGQGLQFLFEYFSETQRNKGNFPGRFSGRQFSNSRSEMNVSTLELGDSALYLCASSWGDRFETQYFGPGTRLLVL.

This chain connects TRBV5-1 to TRBJ1-2; no clear D. The CDR3 loop spans 15 amino acids. Germline loops: CDR1 SGHRS, CDR2 YFSETQ. The V end was cut by 3 bases, the J end by 0 bases, with 12 bases between. CDR3 sequence: CASSYGRATNYGYTF. The CDR3, as DNA: TGCGCCAGCAGCTACGGGCGGGCCACTAACTATGGCTACACCTTC.

The chain has TRBV7-2 and TRBJ1-1, with a weak D call TRBD1 (5 bases). CDR3 length: 15 residues. Trimming took 5 bases from V and 1 from J, leaving 14 bases between them. Germline CDR1 SGHTA, CDR2 FQGNSA. The CDR3 nucleotides read TGTGCCAGCAGCGCTAAGTCGGGGGAGAACACTGAAGCTTTCTTT. Its translation: CASSAKSGENTEAFF.

This clonotype turned up a few times. The V and J genes are TRBV7-9 and TRBJ2-7; D gene uncertain. Between the trimmed V and J ends, which lost 5 bases and 3 bases, there was a span of 11 bases. This CDR3 is 13 amino acids long. Per germline, CDR1 SEHNR and CDR2 FQNEAQ (reference sequence). The CDR3 DNA reads as TGTGCCAGCAGCCCAAGGAGTGACTACGAGCAGTACGTC. The encoded protein is CASSPRSDYEQYV.

Only a few counts were recorded for this clonotype. V and J are TRBV12-3 or TRBV12-4 and TRBJ1-4, with D perhaps matching TRBD1 (6 bases). The CDR3 runs to 14 residues. The V end was cut by 4 bases, the J end by 8 bases, with 14 bases between. The CDR3 coding sequence is TGTGCCAGCAGTTCGTCCAGGGGTCGGGAAAAACTGTTTTTT. It specifies CASSSSRGREKLFF.

This clonotype appeared many times. J is TRBJ1-1 and V is TRBV29-1, with D hard to call. This CDR3 is 14 amino acids long. The germline V gene has CDR1 SQVTM and CDR2 ANQGSEA. Trimming removed 3 bases at V and 1 base at J, with 12 bases between. CDR3 nucleotides: TGCAGCGTTGACCCCTGGTTTGGGAACACTGAAGCTTTCTTT. Translated: CSVDPWFGNTEAFF.

This clonotype was detected ten times or more. V is TRBV5-6 and J is TRBJ2-5; D is undetermined. The CDR3 has 14 residues. Germline loops: CDR1 SGHDT, CDR2 YYEEEE. The germline V and J ends were trimmed by 1 base and 0 bases, with 7 bases remaining between them. In DNA, the CDR3 is TGTGCCAGCAGCTTGAGTGCGTACCAAGAGACCCAGTACTTC. As protein: CASSLSAYQETQYF.

The table lists this clonotype with a few counts. The chain is built from TRBV12-3 or TRBV12-4 and TRBJ2-1, with D perhaps matching TRBD1 or TRBD2 (5 bases each). V lost 0 bases, J lost 4 bases, and 7 bases lay in between. The CDR3 extends over 14 amino acids. The CDR3 spells CASSLAGRYNEQFF. CDR3 nucleotides: TGTGCCAGCAGTTTAGCGGGACGGTACAATGAGCAGTTCTTC.

V and J are TRBV20-1 and TRBJ2-3, with 9 bases lining up with TRBD1. The V gene's germline CDR1 is DFQATT and CDR2 SNEGSKA (reference sequence). The CDR3 consists of 16 residues. The trim removed 2 bases at V and 5 bases at J, leaving 11 bases unmatched. CDR3 bases: TGCAGTGCTAGAAACCCCCACAGGGGGCCGAAAGATACGCAGTATTTT. Translating gives CSARNPHRGPKDTQYF.

V usage is TRBV27 and J usage is TRBJ1-1; D possibly corresponds to TRBD1 (5 bases). The V and J ends lost 6 bases and 4 bases respectively, with 15 bases between them. CDR3 length equals 14 residues. Germline V lookup: CDR1 MNHEY, CDR2 SMNVEV (reference sequence). The CDR3 spells CASSRAGYITEAFF. CDR3 bases: TGTGCCAGCAGCCGTGCAGGGTATATCACTGAAGCTTTCTTT.

This clonotype was seen many times. The chain joins TRBV5-6 to TRBJ2-5, with a tentative D call TRBD2 (5 bases). CDR1 is SGHDT, CDR2 YYEEEE, per germline. CDR3 length: 14 amino acids. With 1 base removed from V and 1 base from J, the gap between germline ends came to 8 bases. In DNA, the CDR3 is TGTGCCAGCAGCTTGCTGGGGAGCCAAGAGACCCAGTACTTC. Protein sequence: CASSLLGSQETQYF.

The chain links TRBV5-1 to TRBJ2-2; the D gene is possibly TRBD2 (5 bases). This CDR3 spans 16 amino acids. V gave up 0 bases and J gave up 4 bases, with 13 bases separating them. Per germline, CDR1 SGHRS and CDR2 YFSETQ. This CDR3 reads CASSLEGIEGTGELFF. The CDR3 coding sequence is TGCGCCAGCAGCTTGGAAGGAATCGAGGGCACCGGGGAGCTGTTTTTT. The entire variable domain, with the rest obtained from reference TRBV5-1 and TRBJ2-2, is as follows: KAGVTQTPRYLIKTRGQQVTLSCSPISGHRSVSWYQQTPGQGLQFLFEYFSETQRNKGNFPGRFSGRQFSNSRSEMNVSTLELGDSALYLCASSLEGIEGTGELFFGEGSRLTVL.

The table lists this clonotype with a few counts. The chain uses TRBV9 and TRBJ2-1; 13 positions match TRBD2. V was clipped by 3 bases and J by 6 bases; unmatched bases: 6. Germline V gene data show CDR1 as SGDLS and CDR2 as YYNGEE. The length of the CDR3 is 16 residues. CDR3 sequence reads: CASSAGLAGPINEQFF. Written as DNA, the CDR3 is TGTGCCAGCAGCGCGGGACTAGCGGGACCTATCAATGAGCAGTTCTTC.

Only a few counts were recorded for this clonotype. The gene calls are TRBV4-1 and TRBJ2-1, with TRBD2 identical over 10 bases. This CDR3 is built from 17 residues. Trimming took 2 bases from V and 4 from J; bases not matched to a gene: 8. CDR1 and CDR2 from the germline V gene are MGHRA and YSYEKL. The CDR3 coding sequence is TGCGCCAGCAGCCAACCTACCCGGACTAGCGGATACAATGAGCAGTTCTTC. Its translation: CASSQPTRTSGYNEQFF.

This clonotype was recorded a few times. The chain links TRBV7-2 to TRBJ1-1; D is uncertain. There are 13 residues in the CDR3. Germline V CDR1 and CDR2: SGHTA, FQGNSA. Deletions cut 2 bases from V and 4 bases from J, with 8 bases between. The CDR3 sequence: CASSLRPGTEAFF. The CDR3 coding sequence is TGTGCCAGCAGCTTAAGGCCAGGCACTGAAGCTTTCTTT. The complete variable domain, with remaining parts taken from reference TRBV7-2 and TRBJ1-1, reads GAGVSQSPSNKVTEKGKDVELRCDPISGHTALYWYRQSLGQGLEFLIYFQGNSAPDKSGLPSDRFSAERTGGSVSTLTIQRTQQEDSAVYLCASSLRPGTEAFFGQGTRLTVV.

V usage is TRBV12-3 or TRBV12-4 and J usage is TRBJ1-1; perhaps TRBD1 as D (6 bases). This CDR3 has 13 residues. V shed 10 bases and J shed 7 bases, with 19 bases lying between them. The CDR3 region is CATDKGGPGEAFF. CDR3 DNA: TGTGCCACCGACAAGGGGGGGCCGGGTGAAGCTTTCTTT.

This clonotype showed up just a few times. This chain links TRBV29-1 with TRBJ1-4, with D unresolved. The germline gives CDR1 SQVTM, CDR2 ANQGSEA. V lost 4 bases and J lost 8, with 11 bases in between. The CDR3 loop spans 12 amino acids. The CDR3 loop reads CSVGEGWEKLFF. The CDR3 bases are TGCAGCGTTGGGGAAGGGTGGGAAAAACTGTTTTTT.

J is TRBJ2-3 and V is TRBV29-1; TRBD2 might be the D (6 bases). The CDR3 is 13 residues long. The V and J ends lost 0 bases and 2 bases respectively, with 6 bases between them. Germline loops: CDR1 SQVTM, CDR2 ANQGSEA. The CDR3 DNA follows: TGCAGCGTTGAAGAGGACTACACAGATACGCAGTATTTT. Amino acids: CSVEEDYTDTQYF.

This clonotype was seen many times. The gene calls are TRBV20-1 and TRBJ2-7, with D possibly TRBD2 on 6 matching bases. V dropped 3 bases and J dropped 0 bases, with 12 bases sitting between them. Per the germline V gene, CDR1 is DFQATT and CDR2 is SNEGSKA (reference sequence). There are 14 residues in the CDR3. The CDR3 DNA reads as TGCAGTGCTAGGGCCCTAGCGTTCTCCTACGAGCAGTACTTC. Translation gives CSARALAFSYEQYF.

In this sample, this clonotype turned up many times. The chain recombines TRBV7-9 with TRBJ2-7; D unresolved. This CDR3 is built from 16 residues. Trimming cost V 5 bases and J 7 bases, with 24 bases left between them. The germline gives CDR1 SEHNR, CDR2 FQNEAQ (reference sequence). CDR3 sequence: CASSPPSWARPWEQYF. The CDR3 DNA reads as TGTGCCAGCAGCCCGCCCTCGTGGGCGAGGCCCTGGGAGCAGTACTTC.

This clonotype was counted at least ten times. This chain joins TRBV12-3 or TRBV12-4 and TRBJ1-1; D unclear. This CDR3 is built from 13 residues. The germline V and J ends were trimmed by 8 bases and 0 bases, with 10 bases remaining between them. CDR3 in amino acids: CASPQQLNTEAFF. CDR3 DNA: TGTGCCAGCCCCCAACAGTTGAACACTGAAGCTTTCTTT.

The chain links TRBV10-3 to TRBJ1-2, with D possibly TRBD1 on 5 matching bases. The length of the CDR3 is 12 residues. The germline gives CDR1 ENHRY, CDR2 SYGVKD. Trimming stripped 6 bases from V and 4 bases from J, with 9 bases between. The CDR3 DNA is TGTGCCATCAGAGGGACTCTCTATGGCTACACCTTC. This gives the protein CAIRGTLYGYTF.

The chain has TRBV19 and TRBJ2-3; 7 nucleotides align to TRBD1. Germline V gives CDR1 LNHDA, CDR2 SQIVND (reference sequence). The junction had 6 bases not matched to a gene; V was cut back by 6 bases and J by 6 bases. This CDR3 comprises 13 residues. The CDR3 loop reads CASRNFRGDTQYF. CDR3 DNA: TGTGCCAGTAGGAACTTCAGGGGGGATACGCAGTATTTT.

A word on this clonotype: A much larger clone lies a single base off, so this may be a read error. The V and J genes are TRBV28 and TRBJ1-2, with a tentative D call TRBD1 (6 bases). Germline V CDR1 and CDR2: MDHEN, SYDVKM. This CDR3 is built from 13 residues. CDR3 sequence reads: CASSPQGLHGCTF. The DNA of the CDR3 is TGTGCCAGCAGCCCACAGGGCCTCCATGGCTGCACCTTC.

This clonotype showed up many times. This chain joins TRBV5-1 and TRBJ2-1; TRBD2 might be the D (6 bases). Germline loops: CDR1 SGHRS, CDR2 YFSETQ. CDR3 length equals 14 residues. V was shortened by 5 bases and J by 2 bases, with 11 bases between the two germline ends. Written as DNA, the CDR3 is TGCGCCAGCAGGGGACGGAGGGCCTACAATGAGCAGTTCTTC. It translates to CASRGRRAYNEQFF.

V is TRBV7-9 and J is TRBJ2-2; 7 positions agree with TRBD2. CDR1 and CDR2 (germline): SEHNR, FQNEAQ (reference sequence). Trimming removed 1 base from V and 6 bases from J; junction bases left unmatched: 5. The CDR3 has 15 residues. This chain's CDR3 is CASSLGPRGAGELFF. In DNA form, the CDR3 reads TGTGCCAGCAGCTTAGGGCCCCGGGGGGCCGGGGAGCTGTTTTTT.

This clonotype appeared a few times. The rearrangement links TRBV13 to TRBJ2-7; a possible D gene is TRBD2 (6 bases). CDR1 is PRHDT, CDR2 FYEKMQ, per germline (reference sequence). This CDR3 has 14 residues. V lost 4 bases to trimming and J lost 2 bases, with 12 bases between them. The CDR3 DNA is TGTGCCAGCAGCTCAACTAGCACAGCCTACGAGCAGTACGTC. Translation gives CASSSTSTAYEQYV.